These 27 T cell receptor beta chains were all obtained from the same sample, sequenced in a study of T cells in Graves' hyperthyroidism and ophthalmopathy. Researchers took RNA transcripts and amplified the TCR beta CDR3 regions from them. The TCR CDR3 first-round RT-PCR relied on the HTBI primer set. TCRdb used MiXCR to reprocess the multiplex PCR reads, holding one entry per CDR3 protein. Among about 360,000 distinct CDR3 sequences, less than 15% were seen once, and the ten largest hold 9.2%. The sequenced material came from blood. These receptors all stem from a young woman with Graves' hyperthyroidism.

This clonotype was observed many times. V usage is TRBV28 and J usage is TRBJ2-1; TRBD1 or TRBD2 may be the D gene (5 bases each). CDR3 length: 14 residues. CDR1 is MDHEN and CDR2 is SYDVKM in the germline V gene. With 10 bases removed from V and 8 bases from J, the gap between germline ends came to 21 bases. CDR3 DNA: TGTGCCACCGAGATAGGGACGGGGTGGGATGAGCAGTTCTTC. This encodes CATEIGTGWDEQFF. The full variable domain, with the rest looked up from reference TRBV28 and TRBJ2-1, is DVKVTQSSRYLVKRTGEKVFLECVQDMDHENMFWYRQDPGLGLRLIYFSYDVKMKEKGDIPEGYSVSREKKERFSLILESASTNQTSMYLCATEIGTGWDEQFFGPGTRLTVL.

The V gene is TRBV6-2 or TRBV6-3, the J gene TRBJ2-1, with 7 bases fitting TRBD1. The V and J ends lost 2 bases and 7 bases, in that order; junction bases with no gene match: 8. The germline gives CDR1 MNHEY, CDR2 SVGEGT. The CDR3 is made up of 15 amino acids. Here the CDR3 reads CASSYGQVPANEQFF. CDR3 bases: TGTGCCAGCAGTTACGGACAGGTACCGGCAAATGAGCAGTTCTTC.

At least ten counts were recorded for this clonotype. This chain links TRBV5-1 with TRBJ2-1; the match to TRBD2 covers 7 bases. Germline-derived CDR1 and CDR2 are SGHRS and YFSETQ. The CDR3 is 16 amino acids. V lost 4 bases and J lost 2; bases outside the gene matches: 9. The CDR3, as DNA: TGCGCCAGCAGCCTCGCGACTAGCCCAACCTACAATGAGCAGTTCTTC. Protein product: CASSLATSPTYNEQFF. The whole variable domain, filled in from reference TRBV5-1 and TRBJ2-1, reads KAGVTQTPRYLIKTRGQQVTLSCSPISGHRSVSWYQQTPGQGLQFLFEYFSETQRNKGNFPGRFSGRQFSNSRSEMNVSTLELGDSALYLCASSLATSPTYNEQFFGPGTRLTVL.

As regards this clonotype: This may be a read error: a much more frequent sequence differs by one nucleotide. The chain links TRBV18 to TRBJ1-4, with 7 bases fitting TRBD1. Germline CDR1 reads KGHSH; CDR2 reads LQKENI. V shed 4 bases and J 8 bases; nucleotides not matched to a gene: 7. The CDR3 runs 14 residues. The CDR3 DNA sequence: TGTGCCAGCTCACAAGGGGGCTTGGGCGAAAAACTGTTTTTT. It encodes CASSQGGLGEKLFF.

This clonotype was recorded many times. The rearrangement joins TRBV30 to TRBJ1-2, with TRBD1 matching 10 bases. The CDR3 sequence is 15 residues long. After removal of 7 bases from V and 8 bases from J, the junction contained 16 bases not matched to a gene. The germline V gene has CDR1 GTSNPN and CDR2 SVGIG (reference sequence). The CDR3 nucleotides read TGTGCCTCACCCGGGGATGGACAGGGGGTTACAGGCTACACCTTC. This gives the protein CASPGDGQGVTGYTF.

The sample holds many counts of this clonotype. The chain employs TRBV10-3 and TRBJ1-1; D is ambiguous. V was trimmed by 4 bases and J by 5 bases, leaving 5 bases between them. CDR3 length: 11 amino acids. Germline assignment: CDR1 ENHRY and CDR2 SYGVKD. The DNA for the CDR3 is TGTGCCATCAGTGGGCAGACTGAAGCTTTCTTT. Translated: CAISGQTEAFF.

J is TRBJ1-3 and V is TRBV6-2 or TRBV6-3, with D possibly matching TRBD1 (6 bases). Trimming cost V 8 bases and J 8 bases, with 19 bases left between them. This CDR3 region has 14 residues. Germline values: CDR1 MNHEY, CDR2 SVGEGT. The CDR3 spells CASCRTAGLDTIYF. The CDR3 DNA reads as TGTGCCAGCTGCCGGACAGCGGGGTTGGACACCATATATTTT.

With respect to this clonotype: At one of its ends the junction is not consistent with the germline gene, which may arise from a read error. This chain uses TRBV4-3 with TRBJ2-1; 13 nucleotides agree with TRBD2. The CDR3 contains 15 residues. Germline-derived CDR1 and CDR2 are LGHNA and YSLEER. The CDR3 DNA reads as TGCGCCAGCAGCTCCGGGACTAGCGGGGTACAGGAGCAGTCCTTC. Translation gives CASSSGTSGVQEQSF.

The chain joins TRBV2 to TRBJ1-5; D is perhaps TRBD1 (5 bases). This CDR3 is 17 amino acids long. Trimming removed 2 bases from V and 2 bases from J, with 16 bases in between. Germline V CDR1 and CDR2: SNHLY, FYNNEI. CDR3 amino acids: CASSESGRGWGNQPQHF. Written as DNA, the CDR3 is TGTGCCAGCAGTGAATCGGGGAGGGGATGGGGCAATCAGCCCCAGCATTTT.

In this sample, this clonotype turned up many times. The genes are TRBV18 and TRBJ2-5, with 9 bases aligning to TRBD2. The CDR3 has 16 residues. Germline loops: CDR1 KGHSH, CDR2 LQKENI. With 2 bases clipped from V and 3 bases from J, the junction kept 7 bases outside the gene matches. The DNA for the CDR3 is TGTGCCAGCTCACCAACCACTAGCGGGTGGAAAGAGACCCAGTACTTC. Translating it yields CASSPTTSGWKETQYF.

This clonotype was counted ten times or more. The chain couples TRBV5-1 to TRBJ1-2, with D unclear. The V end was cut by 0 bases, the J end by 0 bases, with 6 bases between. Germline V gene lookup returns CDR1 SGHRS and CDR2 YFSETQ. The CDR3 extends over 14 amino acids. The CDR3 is CASSLVRANYGYTF. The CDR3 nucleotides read TGCGCCAGCAGCTTGGTCCGGGCTAACTATGGCTACACCTTC.

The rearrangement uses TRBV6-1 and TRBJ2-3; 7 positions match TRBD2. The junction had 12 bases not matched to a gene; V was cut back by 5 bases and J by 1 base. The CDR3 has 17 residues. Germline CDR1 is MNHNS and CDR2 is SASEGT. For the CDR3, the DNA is TGTGCCAGCAGTTGGGGTACCATAGCGGGCGGCACAGATACGCAGTATTTT. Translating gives CASSWGTIAGGTDTQYF.

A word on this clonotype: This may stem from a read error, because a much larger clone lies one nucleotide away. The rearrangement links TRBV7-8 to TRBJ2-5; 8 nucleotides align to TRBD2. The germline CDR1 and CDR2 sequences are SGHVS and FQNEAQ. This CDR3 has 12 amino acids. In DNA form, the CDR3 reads TGTGCCAGCCACGGGGGGGCCGAGACCCCGTACTTC. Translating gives CASHGGAETPYF.

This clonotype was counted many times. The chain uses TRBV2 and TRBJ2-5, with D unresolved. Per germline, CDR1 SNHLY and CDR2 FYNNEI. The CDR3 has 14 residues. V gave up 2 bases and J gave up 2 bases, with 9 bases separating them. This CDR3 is CASSEQQTQETQYF. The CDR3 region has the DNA TGTGCCAGCAGTGAACAGCAAACGCAAGAGACCCAGTACTTC.

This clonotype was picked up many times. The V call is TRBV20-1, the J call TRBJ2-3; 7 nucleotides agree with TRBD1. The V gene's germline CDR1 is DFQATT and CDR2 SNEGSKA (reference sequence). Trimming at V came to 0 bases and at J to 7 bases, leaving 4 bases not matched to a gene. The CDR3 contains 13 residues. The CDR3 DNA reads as TGCAGTGCTAGAGACGACAGGGCAAATACGCAGTATTTT. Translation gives CSARDDRANTQYF.

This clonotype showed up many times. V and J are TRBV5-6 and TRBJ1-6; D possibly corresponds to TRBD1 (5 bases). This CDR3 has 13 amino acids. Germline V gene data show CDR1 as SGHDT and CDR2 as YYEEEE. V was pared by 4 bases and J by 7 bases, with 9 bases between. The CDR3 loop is CASSLRQNSPLHF. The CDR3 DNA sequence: TGTGCCAGCAGCCTAAGACAGAATTCACCCCTCCACTTT.

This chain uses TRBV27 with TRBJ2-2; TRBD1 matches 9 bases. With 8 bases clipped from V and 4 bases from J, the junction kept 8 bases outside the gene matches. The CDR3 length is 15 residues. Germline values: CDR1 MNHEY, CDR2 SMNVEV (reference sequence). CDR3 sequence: CASHHRGLTTGELFF. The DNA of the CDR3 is TGTGCCAGCCATCACAGGGGGCTAACCACCGGGGAGCTGTTTTTT.

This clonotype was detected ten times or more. The CDR3 spells CSARDGGRSYEQYF. CDR3 bases: TGCAGTGCTAGAGATGGAGGCAGATCCTACGAGCAGTACTTC. The chain couples TRBV20-1 to TRBJ2-7, with D perhaps matching TRBD2 (5 bases). V lost 0 bases and J 1 base, leaving 10 bases between the germline ends. This CDR3 has 14 residues. Germline assignment: CDR1 DFQATT and CDR2 SNEGSKA (reference sequence).

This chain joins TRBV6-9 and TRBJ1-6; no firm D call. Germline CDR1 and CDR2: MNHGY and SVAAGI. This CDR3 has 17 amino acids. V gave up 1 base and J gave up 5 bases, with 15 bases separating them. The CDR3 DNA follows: TGTGCCAGCAGTTATTGGAACGTAAGACCTAATAATTCACCCCTCCACTTT. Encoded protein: CASSYWNVRPNNSPLHF.

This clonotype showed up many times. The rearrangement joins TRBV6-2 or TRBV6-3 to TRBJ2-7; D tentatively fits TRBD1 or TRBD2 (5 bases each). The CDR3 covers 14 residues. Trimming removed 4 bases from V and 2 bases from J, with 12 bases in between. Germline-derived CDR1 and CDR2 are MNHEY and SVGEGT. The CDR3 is CASSSPEGTYEQYF. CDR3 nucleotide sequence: TGTGCCAGCAGTTCCCCCGAGGGGACCTACGAGCAGTACTTC.

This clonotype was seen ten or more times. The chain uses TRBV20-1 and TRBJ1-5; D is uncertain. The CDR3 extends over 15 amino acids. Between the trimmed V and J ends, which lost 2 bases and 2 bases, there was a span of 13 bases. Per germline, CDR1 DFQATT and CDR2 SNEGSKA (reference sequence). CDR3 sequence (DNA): TGCAGTGCTAGAACCTCACTGTGGGGCAATCAGCCCCAGCATTTT. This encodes CSARTSLWGNQPQHF.

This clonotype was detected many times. The CDR3: CASSFLSRTEQYF. In nucleotides, the CDR3 is TGTGCCAGCAGTTTTTTATCCCGGACAGAGCAGTACTTC. The V call is TRBV28, the J call TRBJ2-7, with D maybe TRBD1 (5 bases). The CDR3 runs to 13 residues. Germline V gene sequence: CDR1 MDHEN, CDR2 SYDVKM. V was cut by 3 bases and J by 7 bases, with 13 bases left in between.

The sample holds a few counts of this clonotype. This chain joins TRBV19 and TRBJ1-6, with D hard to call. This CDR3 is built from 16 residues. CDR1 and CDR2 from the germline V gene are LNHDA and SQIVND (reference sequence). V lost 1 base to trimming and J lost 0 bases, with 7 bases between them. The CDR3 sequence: CASSIASTSYNSPLHF. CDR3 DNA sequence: TGTGCCAGTAGTATAGCGTCGACCTCCTATAATTCACCCCTCCACTTT.

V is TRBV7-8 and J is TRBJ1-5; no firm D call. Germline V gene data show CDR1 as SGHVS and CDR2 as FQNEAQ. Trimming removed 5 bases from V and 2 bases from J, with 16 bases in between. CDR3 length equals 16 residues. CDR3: CASSDSGVIGNQPQHF. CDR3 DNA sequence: TGTGCCAGCAGCGACTCCGGGGTGATCGGCAATCAGCCCCAGCATTTT.

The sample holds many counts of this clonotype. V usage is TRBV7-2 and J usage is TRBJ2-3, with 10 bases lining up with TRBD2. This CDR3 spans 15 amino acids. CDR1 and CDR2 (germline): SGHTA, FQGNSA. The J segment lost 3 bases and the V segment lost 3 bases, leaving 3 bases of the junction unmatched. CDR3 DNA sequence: TGTGCCAGCAGCTTTACTAGCGGGAAAACAGATACGCAGTATTTT. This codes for CASSFTSGKTDTQYF.

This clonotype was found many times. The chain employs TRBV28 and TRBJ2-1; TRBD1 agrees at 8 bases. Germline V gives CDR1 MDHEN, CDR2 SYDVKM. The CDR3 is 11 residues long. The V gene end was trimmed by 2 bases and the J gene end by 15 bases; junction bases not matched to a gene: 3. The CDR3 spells CASSLGQGWFF. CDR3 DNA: TGTGCCAGCAGTTTAGGACAGGGCTGGTTCTTC. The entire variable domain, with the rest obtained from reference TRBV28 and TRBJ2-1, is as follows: DVKVTQSSRYLVKRTGEKVFLECVQDMDHENMFWYRQDPGLGLRLIYFSYDVKMKEKGDIPEGYSVSREKKERFSLILESASTNQTSMYLCASSLGQGWFFGPGTRLTVL.

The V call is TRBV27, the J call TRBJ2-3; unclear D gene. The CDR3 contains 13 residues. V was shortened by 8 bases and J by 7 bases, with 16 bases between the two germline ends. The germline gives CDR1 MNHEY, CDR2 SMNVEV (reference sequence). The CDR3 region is CASASGYENTQYF. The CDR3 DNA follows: TGTGCCAGCGCATCAGGATACGAAAATACGCAGTATTTT.